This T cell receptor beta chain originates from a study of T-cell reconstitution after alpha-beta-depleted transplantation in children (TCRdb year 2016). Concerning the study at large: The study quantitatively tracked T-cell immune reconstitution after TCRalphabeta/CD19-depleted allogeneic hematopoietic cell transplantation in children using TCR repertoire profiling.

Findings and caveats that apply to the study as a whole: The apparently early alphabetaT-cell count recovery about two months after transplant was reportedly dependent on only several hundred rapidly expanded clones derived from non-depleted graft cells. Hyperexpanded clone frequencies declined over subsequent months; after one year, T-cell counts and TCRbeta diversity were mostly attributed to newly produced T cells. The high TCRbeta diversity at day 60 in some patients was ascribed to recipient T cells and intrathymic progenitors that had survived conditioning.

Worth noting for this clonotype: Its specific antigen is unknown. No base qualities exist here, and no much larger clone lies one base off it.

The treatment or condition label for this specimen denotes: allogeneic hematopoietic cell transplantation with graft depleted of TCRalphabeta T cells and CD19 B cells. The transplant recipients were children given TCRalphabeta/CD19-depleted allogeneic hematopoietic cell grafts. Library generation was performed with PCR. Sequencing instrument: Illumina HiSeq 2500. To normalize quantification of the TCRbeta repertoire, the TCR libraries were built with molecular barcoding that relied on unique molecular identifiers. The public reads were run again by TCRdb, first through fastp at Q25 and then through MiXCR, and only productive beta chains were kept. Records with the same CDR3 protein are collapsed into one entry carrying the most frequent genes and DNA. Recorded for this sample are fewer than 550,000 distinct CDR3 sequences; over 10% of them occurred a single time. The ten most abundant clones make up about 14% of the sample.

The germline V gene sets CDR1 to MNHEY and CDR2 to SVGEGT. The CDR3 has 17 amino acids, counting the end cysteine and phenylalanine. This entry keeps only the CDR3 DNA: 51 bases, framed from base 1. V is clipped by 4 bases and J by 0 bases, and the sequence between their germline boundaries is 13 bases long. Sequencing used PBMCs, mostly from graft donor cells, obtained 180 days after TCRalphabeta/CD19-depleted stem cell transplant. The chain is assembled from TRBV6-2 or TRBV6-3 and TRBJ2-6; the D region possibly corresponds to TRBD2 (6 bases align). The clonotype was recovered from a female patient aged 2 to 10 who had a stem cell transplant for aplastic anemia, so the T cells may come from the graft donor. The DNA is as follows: TGTGCCAGCAGTTCCTCGGGACTCAGCTCTGGGGCCAACGTCCTGACTTTC. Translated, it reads CASSSSGLSSGANVLTF.